This T cell receptor beta chain was sequenced for a study of PD-1 blockade in classical Hodgkin lymphoma. Study-wide findings and caveats: Patients starting nivolumab less than 1 year after ASCT had lower diversity and were excluded from later analyses. CD4+ TCR diversity, unlike CD8+, climbed significantly by C4D1. The authors have not defined what causes the repertoire differences, possibly disease activity or prior therapy.

CDR3 size: 15 residues. Germline V gives CDR1 MGHDK, CDR2 SYGVNS. V shed 5 bases, J shed 4 bases, and the junction held 9 bases outside the gene matches. Clones were sequenced by immunoSEQ multiplex PCR, and TCRdb holds only the in-frame ones, with some missing. This sample carries approximately 8,100 clones, around 90% of them seen once, and the ten largest clones take around 35%. The time point denotes: cycle 4 day 1 (C4D1), after 5 to 7 weeks of nivolumab. Relapse was seen in all patients after autologous stem cell transplantation, and brentuximab vedotin exposure was variable. On this clone itself: Its antigen is undetermined.

The sample in question was peripheral blood mononuclear cells (PBMCs), obtained before the fourth cycle of nivolumab. The receptor's source is a human donor with classical Hodgkin lymphoma. The chain combines TRBV25-1 with TRBJ1-1; TRBD1 aligns across 8 bases. The CDR3 DNA reads TGTGCCAGCAGTAGCTCCGGGACAGGAGGCACTGAAGCTTTCTTT. It translates to CASSSSGTGGTEAFF.